This paragraph covers one T cell receptor (beta chain) sequence. The sample belongs to a study of blood T cell repertoires in COVID-19. As for the study in general: T cells, B-cell-depleted T cells, or PBMCs provided the cDNA or gDNA that served as material.

Using immunoSEQ multiplex PCR, the repertoire was profiled, and TCRdb retains in-frame clones only, with some absent. This sample has 150,000 to 170,000 clones; more than 75% occur once, and the top ten carry 7.5% to 8.5%. Seattle researchers signed up patients amid active infection and tracked them longitudinally. The sequenced sample consisted of peripheral blood. The clonotype comes from a woman in her fifties or sixties with COVID-19, enrolled during active disease.

The CDR3 protein is CASSILGGLAVNEQFF. The CDR3 DNA follows: TGTGCCAGTAGTATTCTAGGAGGACTAGCGGTCAATGAGCAGTTCTTC. The chain combines TRBV19 with TRBJ2-1; 10 bases agree with TRBD2. This CDR3 comprises 16 residues. J lost 6 bases, V lost 3 bases, and 8 bases had no gene match. Looked up from germline, CDR1 is LNHDA and CDR2 is SQIVND (reference sequence).